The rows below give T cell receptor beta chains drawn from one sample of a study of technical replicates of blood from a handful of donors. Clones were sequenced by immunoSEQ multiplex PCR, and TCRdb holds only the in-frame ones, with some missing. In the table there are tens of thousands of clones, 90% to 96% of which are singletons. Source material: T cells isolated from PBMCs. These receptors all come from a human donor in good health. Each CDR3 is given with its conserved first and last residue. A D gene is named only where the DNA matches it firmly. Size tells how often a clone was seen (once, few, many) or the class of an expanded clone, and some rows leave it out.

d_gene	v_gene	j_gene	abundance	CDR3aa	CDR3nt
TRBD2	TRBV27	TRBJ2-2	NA	CASSFQLSTGGPVTGELFF	TGTGCCAGCAGTTTTCAATTGTCTACGGGAGGGCCTGTAACCGGGGAGCTGTTTTTT
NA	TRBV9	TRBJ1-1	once	CASSNPNRDKWGNTEAFF	TGTGCCAGCAGCAACCCGAACCGGGACAAATGGGGGAACACTGAAGCTTTCTTT
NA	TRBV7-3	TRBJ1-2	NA	CASSLDGGDYGYTF	TGTGCCAGCAGCCTGGACGGGGGGGACTATGGCTACACCTTC
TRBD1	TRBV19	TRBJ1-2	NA	CASSTTGGAGGYTF	TGTGCCAGTAGCACTACAGGGGGAGCAGGGGGCTACACCTTC
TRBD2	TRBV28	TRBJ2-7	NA	CASSFKAGGDYEQYF	TGTGCCAGCAGTTTTAAAGCGGGAGGGGACTACGAGCAGTACTTC
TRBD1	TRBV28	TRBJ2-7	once	CASSVGQGFYEQYF	TGTGCCAGCAGTGTAGGACAGGGTTTCTACGAGCAGTACTTC
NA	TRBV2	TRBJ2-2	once	CASSESAGRTGELFF	TGTGCCAGCAGTGAATCGGCAGGTCGGACCGGGGAGCTGTTTTTT
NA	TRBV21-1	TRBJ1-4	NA	CASSHLGAFNEKLFF	TGTGCCAGCAGCCACCTGGGGGCCTTCAATGAAAAACTGTTTTTT
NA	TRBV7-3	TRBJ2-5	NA	CASSVVGGLETQYF	TGTGCCAGCAGCGTAGTAGGAGGATTAGAGACCCAGTACTTC
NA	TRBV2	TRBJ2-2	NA	CASRDSLNTGELFF	TGTGCCAGCAGGGACAGTCTGAACACCGGGGAGCTGTTTTTT
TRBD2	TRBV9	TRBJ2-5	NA	CASSVASGAQETQYF	TGTGCCAGCAGCGTAGCTAGCGGGGCCCAAGAGACCCAGTACTTC
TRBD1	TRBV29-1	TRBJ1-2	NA	CSAGQARTF	TGCAGCGCCGGACAGGCTCGAACCTTC
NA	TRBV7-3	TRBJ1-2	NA	CASSLSVGSGYTF	TGTGCCAGCAGCTTAAGTGTGGGGAGTGGCTACACCTTC
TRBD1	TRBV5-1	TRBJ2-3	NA	CASKRTGNADTQYF	TGCGCCAGCAAACGGACAGGGAATGCAGATACGCAGTATTTT
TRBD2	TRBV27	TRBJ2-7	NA	CASSLLAGDYEQYF	TGTGCCAGCAGTTTACTAGCGGGAGACTACGAGCAGTACTTC
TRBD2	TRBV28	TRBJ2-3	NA	CASSLLGEGPYTDTQYF	TGTGCCAGCAGTTTATTGGGGGAGGGCCCGTACACAGATACGCAGTATTTT
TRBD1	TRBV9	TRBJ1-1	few	CASSLYSGGTEAFF	TGTGCCAGCAGCCTCTACTCAGGGGGCACTGAAGCTTTCTTT
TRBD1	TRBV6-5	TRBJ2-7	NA	CASSWAGGWYEQYF	TGTGCCAGCAGTTGGGCAGGGGGCTGGTACGAGCAGTACTTC
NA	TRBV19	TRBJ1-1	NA	CASRGAPHTEAFF	TGTGCCAGTAGGGGGGCGCCCCACACTGAAGCTTTCTTT
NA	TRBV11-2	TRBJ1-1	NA	CASSLDLSGAFF	TGTGCCAGCAGCTTAGATCTCTCGGGTGCTTTCTTT
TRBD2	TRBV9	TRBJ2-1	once	CASSARLATLGNEQFF	TGTGCCAGCAGCGCAAGACTAGCGACCCTCGGCAATGAGCAGTTCTTC
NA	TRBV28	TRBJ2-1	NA	CASGGLPSNEQFF	TGTGCCAGCGGGGGACTCCCCTCGAATGAGCAGTTCTTC
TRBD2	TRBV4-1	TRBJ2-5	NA	CASSQVLAGYETQYF	TGCGCCAGCAGCCAAGTACTAGCGGGATATGAGACCCAGTACTTC
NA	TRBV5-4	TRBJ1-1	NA	CASSLLGANTEAFF	TGTGCCAGCAGCTTGTTGGGGGCTAACACTGAAGCTTTCTTT
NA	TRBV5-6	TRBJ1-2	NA	CASSERDTYGYTF	TGTGCCAGCAGCGAACGGGACACCTATGGCTACACCTTC
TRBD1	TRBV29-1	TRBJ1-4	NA	CRDRVKSQRQEKLFF	TGCAGGGACAGGGTAAAAAGCCAGAGGCAAGAAAAACTGTTTTTT
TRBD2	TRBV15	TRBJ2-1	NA	CALRTSGSNEQFF	TGTGCCCTTCGGACTAGCGGGAGCAATGAGCAGTTCTTC
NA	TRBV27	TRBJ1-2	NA	CASSLSPSTFGYTF	TGTGCCAGCAGCCTAAGCCCCTCAACTTTTGGCTACACCTTC
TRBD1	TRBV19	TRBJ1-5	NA	CASSSYGTGGRQPQHF	TGTGCCAGTAGTTCTTACGGAACAGGGGGCAGACAGCCCCAGCATTTT
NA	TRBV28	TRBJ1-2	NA	CASSLFTAGDGYTF	TGTGCCAGCAGTTTATTCACGGCGGGAGATGGCTACACCTTC
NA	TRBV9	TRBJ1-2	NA	CASSVSGAPHDGYTF	TGTGCCAGCAGCGTATCAGGGGCGCCCCATGACGGCTACACCTTC
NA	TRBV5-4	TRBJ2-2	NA	CASRAVSGSAGELFF	TGTGCCAGCAGGGCCGTTTCGGGTAGCGCCGGGGAGCTGTTTTTT
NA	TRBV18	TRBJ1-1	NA	CASSPSGAPQAFF	TGTGCCAGCTCACCATCAGGGGCCCCGCAGGCTTTCTTT
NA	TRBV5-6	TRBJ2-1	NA	CASSLFLYNEQFF	TGTGCCAGCAGCTTGTTCCTGTACAATGAGCAGTTCTTC
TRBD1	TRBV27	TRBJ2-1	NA	CASSSPGQGWYGGQFF	TGTGCCAGCAGTTCCCCGGGACAGGGGTGGTACGGGGGGCAGTTCTTC